These 4 T cell receptor beta chains were sequenced from one sample in a study of blood T cell repertoires in COVID-19. The data were produced by immunoSEQ multiplex PCR, yet TCRdb's version contains in-frame clones alone and is incomplete. The sample has roughly 160,000 clones; around 84% are singletons. Sequences were obtained from peripheral blood. All receptors come from a man aged 50 or older with active or convalescent COVID-19.

The rearrangement uses TRBV5-1 and TRBJ1-1; maybe TRBD1 (6 bases). Germline assignment: CDR1 SGHRS and CDR2 YFSETQ. The ends were cut back, 4 bases at V and 1 base at J, with 11 bases in the middle. This CDR3 is 14 amino acids long. The CDR3 here is CASSHGQPNTEAFF. CDR3 sequence (DNA): TGCGCCAGCAGCCACGGACAGCCGAACACTGAAGCTTTCTTT. The complete variable domain, with remaining parts taken from reference TRBV5-1 and TRBJ1-1, reads KAGVTQTPRYLIKTRGQQVTLSCSPISGHRSVSWYQQTPGQGLQFLFEYFSETQRNKGNFPGRFSGRQFSNSRSEMNVSTLELGDSALYLCASSHGQPNTEAFFGQGTRLTVV.

The chain recombines TRBV18 with TRBJ1-1, with D tentatively TRBD1 (6 bases). The V gene's germline CDR1 is KGHSH and CDR2 LQKENI. V was trimmed by 6 bases and J by 0 bases, leaving 14 bases between them. This CDR3 region has 15 residues. The CDR3 DNA sequence: TGTGCCAGCTCTTTTAACGGGGACATGAACACTGAAGCTTTCTTT. The encoded protein is CASSFNGDMNTEAFF.

V gene TRBV15 combines with J gene TRBJ1-1; D not certain. The CDR3 has 14 amino acids. The V and J ends lost 0 bases and 5 bases respectively, with 10 bases between them. Germline values: CDR1 LNHNV, CDR2 YYDKDF (reference sequence). The CDR3 spells CATSRDRLETEAFF. CDR3 DNA: TGTGCCACCAGCAGAGATCGCCTTGAGACTGAAGCTTTCTTT.

The chain employs TRBV13 and TRBJ2-7; 13 positions match TRBD2. The CDR3 extends over 17 amino acids. V was clipped by 5 bases and J by 4 bases; unmatched bases: 11. In germline, CDR1 is PRHDT, CDR2 FYEKMQ (reference sequence). This CDR3 reads CASSLKPLTSGRYEQYF. Here the CDR3 DNA reads TGTGCCAGCAGCCTCAAGCCTCTGACTAGCGGGAGGTACGAGCAGTACTTC.